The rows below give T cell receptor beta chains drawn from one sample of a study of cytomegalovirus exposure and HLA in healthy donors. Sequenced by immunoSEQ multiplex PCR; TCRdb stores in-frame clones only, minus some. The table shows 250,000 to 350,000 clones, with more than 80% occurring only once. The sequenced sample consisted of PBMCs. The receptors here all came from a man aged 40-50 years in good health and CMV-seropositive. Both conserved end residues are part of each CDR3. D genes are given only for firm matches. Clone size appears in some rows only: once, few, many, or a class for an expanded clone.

CDR3aa: CASSPGGVEAGETGELFF
CDR3nt: TGTGCCAGCAGCCCGGGGGGGGTAGAAGCGGGAGAGACCGGGGAGCTGTTTTTT
j_gene: TRBJ2-2
d_gene: TRBD2
v_gene: TRBV7-8
abundance: NA

CDR3aa: CASSQDTGTGVHEQYF
CDR3nt: TGCGCCAGCAGCCAAGATACAGGGACAGGGGTCCACGAGCAGTACTTC
j_gene: TRBJ2-7
d_gene: TRBD1
v_gene: TRBV4-1
abundance: NA

CDR3aa: CASSFIRGSTEAFF
CDR3nt: TGTGCCAGCAGTTTTATTCGGGGGAGCACTGAAGCTTTCTTT
j_gene: TRBJ1-1
d_gene: NA
v_gene: TRBV28
abundance: NA

CDR3aa: CASQLSGSGETQYF
CDR3nt: TGTGCCAGCCAGCTTAGTGGTAGCGGAGAGACCCAGTACTTC
j_gene: TRBJ2-5
d_gene: NA
v_gene: TRBV13
abundance: NA

CDR3aa: CSAEGGVRNEQYF
CDR3nt: TGCAGCGCCGAGGGAGGGGTTCGAAACGAGCAGTACTTC
j_gene: TRBJ2-7
d_gene: TRBD2
v_gene: TRBV29-1
abundance: once

CDR3aa: CASSFPGSSYNEQFF
CDR3nt: TGTGCCAGCAGCTTTCCGGGAAGCTCCTACAATGAGCAGTTCTTC
j_gene: TRBJ2-1
d_gene: NA
v_gene: TRBV7-9
abundance: NA

CDR3aa: CASSFFSGYEQYF
CDR3nt: TGTGCCAGCAGTTTCTTCTCAGGGTACGAGCAGTACTTC
j_gene: TRBJ2-7
d_gene: NA
v_gene: TRBV27
abundance: NA

CDR3aa: CASSLEQGGTGTQYF
CDR3nt: TGTGCCAGCAGCTTGGAACAGGGGGGCACAGGTACGCAGTATTTT
j_gene: TRBJ2-3
d_gene: TRBD1
v_gene: TRBV5-6
abundance: NA

CDR3aa: CATSRDQGGPLYGYTF
CDR3nt: TGTGCCACCAGCAGAGACCAGGGGGGCCCCCTCTATGGCTACACCTTC
j_gene: TRBJ1-2
d_gene: TRBD1
v_gene: TRBV15
abundance: NA

CDR3aa: CASSDGGRDGELFF
CDR3nt: TGCGCCAGCAGTGACGGCGGGCGGGATGGGGAGCTGTTTTTT
j_gene: TRBJ2-2
d_gene: NA
v_gene: TRBV10-1
abundance: NA

CDR3aa: CASSQESTGTSYGYTF
CDR3nt: TGTGCCAGCAGCCAAGAATCAACAGGAACCTCCTATGGCTACACCTTC
j_gene: TRBJ1-2
d_gene: NA
v_gene: TRBV4-2
abundance: NA

CDR3aa: CASSSDSSVGYGYTF
CDR3nt: TGCGCCAGCAGCAGCGACTCCTCTGTGGGCTATGGCTACACCTTC
j_gene: TRBJ1-2
d_gene: NA
v_gene: TRBV5-1
abundance: NA

CDR3aa: CASSVVGGWSTDTQYF
CDR3nt: TGTGCCAGCAGCGTAGTGGGAGGGTGGAGCACAGATACGCAGTATTTT
j_gene: TRBJ2-3
d_gene: TRBD2
v_gene: TRBV9
abundance: NA

CDR3aa: CASSGQGNTGELFF
CDR3nt: TGCGCCAGCAGCGGACAGGGAAACACCGGGGAGCTGTTTTTT
j_gene: TRBJ2-2
d_gene: TRBD1
v_gene: TRBV5-1
abundance: once

CDR3aa: CASSLGRGAYGYTF
CDR3nt: TGTGCCAGCAGTTTAGGCAGGGGAGCCTATGGCTACACCTTC
j_gene: TRBJ1-2
d_gene: NA
v_gene: TRBV28
abundance: NA

CDR3aa: CASSPTGNTYEQYF
CDR3nt: TGTGCCAGCAGCCCCACGGGGAACACCTACGAGCAGTACTTC
j_gene: TRBJ2-7
d_gene: NA
v_gene: TRBV16
abundance: NA

CDR3aa: CASSVRLRRNTEAFF
CDR3nt: TGCGCCAGCAGTGTCAGGCTAAGGCGGAACACTGAAGCTTTCTTT
j_gene: TRBJ1-1
d_gene: NA
v_gene: TRBV10-1
abundance: NA

CDR3aa: CASSTAGTQYF
CDR3nt: TGTGCCAGCAGCACAGCGGGCACCCAGTACTTC
j_gene: TRBJ2-5
d_gene: NA
v_gene: TRBV6-5
abundance: NA

CDR3aa: CSAGNTEAFF
CDR3nt: TGCAGCGCAGGGAACACTGAAGCTTTCTTT
j_gene: TRBJ1-1
d_gene: NA
v_gene: TRBV29-1
abundance: NA

CDR3aa: CASSSRLAGSDGTDTQYF
CDR3nt: TGTGCCAGCAGCTCTCGTCTAGCGGGCTCCGACGGCACAGATACGCAGTATTTT
j_gene: TRBJ2-3
d_gene: TRBD2
v_gene: TRBV7-3
abundance: NA

CDR3aa: CASSRYGSRGNEQFF
CDR3nt: TGTGCCAGCAGCCGATACGGCTCTAGGGGCAATGAGCAGTTCTTC
j_gene: TRBJ2-1
d_gene: NA
v_gene: TRBV14
abundance: NA

CDR3aa: CASSLGGQGATNEKLFF
CDR3nt: TGCGCCAGCAGCCTCGGGGGACAGGGCGCCACTAATGAAAAACTGTTTTTT
j_gene: TRBJ1-4
d_gene: TRBD1
v_gene: TRBV5-1
abundance: NA

CDR3aa: CASSQPTSGRSYEQYF
CDR3nt: TGCGCCAGCAGCCAGCCCACTAGCGGGCGATCCTACGAGCAGTACTTC
j_gene: TRBJ2-7
d_gene: TRBD2
v_gene: TRBV4-1
abundance: NA

CDR3aa: CAISEPGHAHEQYF
CDR3nt: TGTGCCATCAGTGAGCCAGGGCACGCTCACGAGCAGTACTTC
j_gene: TRBJ2-7
d_gene: NA
v_gene: TRBV10-3
abundance: few

CDR3aa: CASSSLAKNIQYF
CDR3nt: TGTGCCAGCAGCTCCCTGGCCAAAAACATTCAGTACTTC
j_gene: TRBJ2-4
d_gene: NA
v_gene: TRBV5-4
abundance: NA

CDR3aa: CSSSYDGREDQPQHF
CDR3nt: TGTTCCAGCAGTTACGACGGAAGGGAGGATCAGCCCCAGCATTTT
j_gene: TRBJ1-5
d_gene: NA
v_gene: TRBV7-9
abundance: NA

CDR3aa: CSAMTGFPYEQYF
CDR3nt: TGCAGCGCCATGACAGGTTTCCCTTACGAGCAGTACTTC
j_gene: TRBJ2-7
d_gene: NA
v_gene: TRBV29-1
abundance: NA

CDR3aa: CASSIGTSGRDEQFF
CDR3nt: TGTGCCAGTAGTATAGGGACTAGCGGGAGAGATGAGCAGTTCTTC
j_gene: TRBJ2-1
d_gene: TRBD2
v_gene: TRBV19
abundance: once

CDR3aa: CASSWTSGSPGYEQYF
CDR3nt: TGTGCCAGCAGCTGGACTAGCGGGAGTCCGGGGTACGAGCAGTACTTC
j_gene: TRBJ2-7
d_gene: TRBD2
v_gene: TRBV5-4
abundance: NA

CDR3aa: CAISESLGGQAGAEAFF
CDR3nt: TGTGCCATCAGTGAGTCTTTAGGGGGACAGGCGGGTGCTGAAGCTTTCTTT
j_gene: TRBJ1-1
d_gene: TRBD1
v_gene: TRBV10-3
abundance: few

CDR3aa: CASPFLYGQGGKNPGNTIYF
CDR3nt: TGTGCCAGCCCATTTTTATACGGACAGGGAGGTAAGAATCCTGGAAACACCATATATTTT
j_gene: TRBJ1-3
d_gene: NA
v_gene: TRBV21-1
abundance: NA

CDR3aa: CASSLGGTGNTGELFF
CDR3nt: TGTGCCAGCAGCTTAGGTGGGACAGGAAACACCGGGGAGCTGTTTTTT
j_gene: TRBJ2-2
d_gene: TRBD1
v_gene: TRBV11-3
abundance: few

CDR3aa: CASSSPGQKNTEAFF
CDR3nt: TGTGCCAGCAGTTCACCGGGACAGAAGAACACTGAAGCTTTCTTT
j_gene: TRBJ1-1
d_gene: TRBD1
v_gene: TRBV28
abundance: NA

CDR3aa: CASSLQRESSYNEQFF
CDR3nt: TGCGCCAGCAGCCTCCAGCGGGAGAGCTCCTACAATGAGCAGTTCTTC
j_gene: TRBJ2-1
d_gene: TRBD2
v_gene: TRBV5-1
abundance: NA

CDR3aa: CASSYLAGGNGYTF
CDR3nt: TGTGCCAGCAGTTACTTGGCAGGGGGCAATGGCTACACCTTC
j_gene: TRBJ1-2
d_gene: TRBD1
v_gene: TRBV6-5
abundance: many

CDR3aa: CASSLTGESYEQYF
CDR3nt: TGTGCCAGCAGCCTGACAGGCGAATCCTACGAGCAGTACTTC
j_gene: TRBJ2-7
d_gene: NA
v_gene: TRBV6-5
abundance: NA

CDR3aa: CASSGGGQGGDTQYF
CDR3nt: TGTGCCAGCAGTGGGGGAGGACAGGGAGGAGATACGCAGTATTTT
j_gene: TRBJ2-3
d_gene: TRBD1
v_gene: TRBV2
abundance: NA

CDR3aa: CASSLAPGQSYEQYF
CDR3nt: TGCGCCAGCAGCTTGGCCCCGGGACAGTCGTACGAGCAGTACTTC
j_gene: TRBJ2-7
d_gene: TRBD1
v_gene: TRBV5-1
abundance: once

CDR3aa: CASSKSGNSYEQYF
CDR3nt: TGTGCCAGCAGTAAGAGCGGGAACTCCTACGAGCAGTACTTC
j_gene: TRBJ2-7
d_gene: TRBD2
v_gene: TRBV27
abundance: NA

CDR3aa: CASTEIPGQGNNEQFF
CDR3nt: TGTGCCAGCACCGAAATACCGGGACAGGGGAACAATGAGCAGTTCTTC
j_gene: TRBJ2-1
d_gene: TRBD1
v_gene: TRBV7-9
abundance: NA

CDR3aa: CASSGPGGVNTQYF
CDR3nt: TGTGCCAGCAGTGGTCCAGGGGGTGTAAATACGCAGTATTTT
j_gene: TRBJ2-3
d_gene: TRBD1
v_gene: TRBV2
abundance: NA

CDR3aa: CASKPGLHNEQFF
CDR3nt: TGTGCCAGCAAACCGGGACTCCACAATGAGCAGTTCTTC
j_gene: TRBJ2-1
d_gene: NA
v_gene: TRBV6-6
abundance: NA

CDR3aa: CASSPSPGRGRERSEQYF
CDR3nt: TGCGCCAGCAGCCCCTCCCCCGGCAGGGGTAGGGAGCGATCCGAGCAGTACTTC
j_gene: TRBJ2-7
d_gene: NA
v_gene: TRBV4-1
abundance: NA

CDR3aa: CASSQNLAVNQPQHF
CDR3nt: TGTGCCAGCTCACAGAACCTGGCAGTCAATCAGCCCCAGCATTTT
j_gene: TRBJ1-5
d_gene: NA
v_gene: TRBV18
abundance: NA

CDR3aa: CASSQDRGRAGETQYF
CDR3nt: TGCGCCAGCAGCCAAGATCGGGGGAGGGCCGGAGAGACCCAGTACTTC
j_gene: TRBJ2-5
d_gene: TRBD2
v_gene: TRBV4-1
abundance: NA

CDR3aa: CASKFDREATQYF
CDR3nt: TGTGCCAGCAAATTTGATCGTGAGGCGACCCAGTACTTC
j_gene: TRBJ2-5
d_gene: NA
v_gene: TRBV27
abundance: NA

CDR3aa: CASSQTSGTHNEQFF
CDR3nt: TGTGCCAGCAGCCAGACTAGCGGGACGCACAATGAGCAGTTCTTC
j_gene: TRBJ2-1
d_gene: TRBD2
v_gene: TRBV11-3
abundance: NA

CDR3aa: CASSGQGYEQYF
CDR3nt: TGTGCCAGCAGTGGACAGGGTTATGAGCAGTACTTC
j_gene: TRBJ2-7
d_gene: TRBD1
v_gene: TRBV6-1
abundance: NA

CDR3aa: CASSWGRDRGPSPLHF
CDR3nt: TGTGCCAGCAGCTGGGGCCGAGACAGGGGGCCCTCACCCCTCCACTTT
j_gene: TRBJ1-6
d_gene: TRBD1
v_gene: TRBV7-9
abundance: NA